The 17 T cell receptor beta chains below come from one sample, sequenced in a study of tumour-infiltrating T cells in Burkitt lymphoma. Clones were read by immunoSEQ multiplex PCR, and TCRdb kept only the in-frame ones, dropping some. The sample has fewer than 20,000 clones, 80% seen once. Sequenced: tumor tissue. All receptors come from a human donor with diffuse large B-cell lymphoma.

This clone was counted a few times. DNA for the CDR3: TGTGCCAGCAGCAGCGACAGCCCCTATGGCTACACCTTC. Its translation: CASSSDSPYGYTF. The V and J genes are TRBV7-2 and TRBJ1-2, with a possible D match to TRBD1 (5 bases). The CDR3 consists of 13 residues. The V end lost 5 bases, the J end lost 4 bases, and 11 bases lay between the germline ends. CDR1 and CDR2 (germline): SGHTA, FQGNSA.

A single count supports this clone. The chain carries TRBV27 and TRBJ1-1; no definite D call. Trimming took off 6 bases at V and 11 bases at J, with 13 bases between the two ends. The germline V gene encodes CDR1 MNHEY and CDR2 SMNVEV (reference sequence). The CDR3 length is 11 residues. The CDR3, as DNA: TGTGCCAGCAGCGAGAGAGGTCGGGCTTTCTTT. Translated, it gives CASSERGRAFF.

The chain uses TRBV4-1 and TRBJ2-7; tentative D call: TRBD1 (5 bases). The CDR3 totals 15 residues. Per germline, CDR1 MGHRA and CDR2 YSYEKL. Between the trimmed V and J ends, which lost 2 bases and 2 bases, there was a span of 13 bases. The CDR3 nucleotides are TGCGCCAGCAGCCAACGACAGCTCCCCACCTACGAGCAGTACTTC. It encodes CASSQRQLPTYEQYF.

CDR3 nucleotide sequence: TGCAGCGTTGTCAGCACAGAGACCCAGTACTTC. This codes for CSVVSTETQYF. The V and J genes are TRBV29-1 and TRBJ2-5; D call uncertain. Trimming pared 4 bases from V and 4 bases from J, leaving 7 bases between. There are 11 residues in the CDR3. The germline V gene has CDR1 SQVTM and CDR2 ANQGSEA.

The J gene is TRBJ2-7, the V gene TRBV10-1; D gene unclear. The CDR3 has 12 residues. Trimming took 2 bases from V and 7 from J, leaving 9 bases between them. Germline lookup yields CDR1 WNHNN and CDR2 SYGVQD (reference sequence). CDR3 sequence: CASSEASREQYF. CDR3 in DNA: TGCGCCAGCAGTGAGGCGTCCAGGGAGCAGTACTTC.

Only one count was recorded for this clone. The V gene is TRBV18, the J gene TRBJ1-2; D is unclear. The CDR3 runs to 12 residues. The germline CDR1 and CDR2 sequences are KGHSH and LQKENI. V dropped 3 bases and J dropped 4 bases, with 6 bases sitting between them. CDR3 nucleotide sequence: TGTGCCAGCTCACCCACGGCCTATGGCTACACCTTC. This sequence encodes CASSPTAYGYTF.

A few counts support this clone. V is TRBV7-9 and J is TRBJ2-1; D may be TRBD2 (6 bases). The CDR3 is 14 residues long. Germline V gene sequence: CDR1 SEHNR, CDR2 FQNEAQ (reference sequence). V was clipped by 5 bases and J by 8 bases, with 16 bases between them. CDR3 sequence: CASSHGETGDEQFF. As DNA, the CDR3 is TGTGCCAGCAGCCATGGGGAAACGGGAGATGAGCAGTTCTTC.

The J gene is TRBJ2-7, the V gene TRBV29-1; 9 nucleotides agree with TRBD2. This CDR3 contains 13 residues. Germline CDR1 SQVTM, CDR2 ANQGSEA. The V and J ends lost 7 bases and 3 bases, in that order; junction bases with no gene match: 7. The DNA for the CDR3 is TGCAGCGCCTTGAGCGGGAGGAGCTACGAGCAGTACTTC. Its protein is CSALSGRSYEQYF.

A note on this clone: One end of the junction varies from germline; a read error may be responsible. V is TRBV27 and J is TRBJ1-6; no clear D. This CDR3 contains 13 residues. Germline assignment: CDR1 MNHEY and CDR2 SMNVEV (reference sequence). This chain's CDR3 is CASSLSYDSPLHF. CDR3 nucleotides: TGTGCCAGCAGTTTAAGCTATGATTCACCCCTCCACTTT.

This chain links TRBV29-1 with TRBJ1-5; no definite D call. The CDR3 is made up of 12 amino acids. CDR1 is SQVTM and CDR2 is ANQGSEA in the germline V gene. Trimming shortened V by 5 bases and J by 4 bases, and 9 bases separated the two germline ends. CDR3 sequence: CSVSEFNQPQHF. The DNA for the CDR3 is TGCAGCGTTTCGGAATTTAATCAGCCCCAGCATTTT.

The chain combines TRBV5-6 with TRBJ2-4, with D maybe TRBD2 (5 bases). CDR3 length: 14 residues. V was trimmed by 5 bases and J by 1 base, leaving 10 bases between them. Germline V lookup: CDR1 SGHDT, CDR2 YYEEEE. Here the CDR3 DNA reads TGTGCCAGCAGTTCCCCGGGGGCCAAAAACATTCAGTACTTC. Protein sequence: CASSSPGAKNIQYF.

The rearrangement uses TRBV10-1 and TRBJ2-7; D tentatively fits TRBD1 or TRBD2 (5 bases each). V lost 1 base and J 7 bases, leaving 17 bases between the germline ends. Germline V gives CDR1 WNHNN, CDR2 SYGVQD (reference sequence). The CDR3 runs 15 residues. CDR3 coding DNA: TGCGCCAGCAGTGAGTGGACTGGGGGATTGATTGAGCAGTACTTC. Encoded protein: CASSEWTGGLIEQYF.

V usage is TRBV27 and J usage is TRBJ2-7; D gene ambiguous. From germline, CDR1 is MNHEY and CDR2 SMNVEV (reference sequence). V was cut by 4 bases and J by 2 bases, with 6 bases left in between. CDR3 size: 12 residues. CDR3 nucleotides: TGTGCCAGCAGTTCCCGGACCTACGAGCAGTACTTC. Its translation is CASSSRTYEQYF.

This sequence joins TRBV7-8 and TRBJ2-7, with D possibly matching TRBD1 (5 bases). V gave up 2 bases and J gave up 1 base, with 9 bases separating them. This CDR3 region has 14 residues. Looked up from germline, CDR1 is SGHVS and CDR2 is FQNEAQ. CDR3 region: CASSLFSGSYEQYF. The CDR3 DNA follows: TGTGCCAGCAGCTTATTCTCAGGGTCCTACGAGCAGTACTTC.

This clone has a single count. In DNA, the CDR3 is TGTGCCAGCAGCCCCCTAGGGGTTGGAGGTGAGCAGTTCTTC. It encodes CASSPLGVGGEQFF. V is TRBV7-6 and J is TRBJ2-1; possibly TRBD1 or TRBD2 for D (5 bases each). CDR1 SGHVS and CDR2 FNYEAQ come from the germline V gene. V lost 5 bases, J lost 9 bases, and 17 bases lay in between. CDR3 size: 14 residues.

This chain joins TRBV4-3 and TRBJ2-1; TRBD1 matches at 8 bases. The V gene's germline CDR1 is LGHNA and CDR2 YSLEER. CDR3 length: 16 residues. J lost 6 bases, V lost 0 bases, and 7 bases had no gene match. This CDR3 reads CASSQDEQGVSNEQFF. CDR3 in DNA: TGCGCCAGCAGCCAAGATGAACAGGGGGTCAGCAATGAGCAGTTCTTC.

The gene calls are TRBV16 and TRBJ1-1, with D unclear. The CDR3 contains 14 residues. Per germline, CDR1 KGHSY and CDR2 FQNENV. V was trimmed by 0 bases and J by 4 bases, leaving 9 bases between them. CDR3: CASSQSTVLTEAFF. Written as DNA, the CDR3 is TGTGCCAGCAGCCAATCCACAGTGCTCACTGAAGCTTTCTTT.